A single sample gave rise to the 2 T cell receptor beta chains below, sequenced in a study of molecular identifiers for immune sequencing clone quantification. MiXCR, applied by TCRdb to the PCR reads, yields one record per CDR3 protein. This sample yields about 510,000 distinct CDR3 sequences, of which about 20% are seen a single time; roughly 0.81% belongs to the top ten. Sequencing was performed on naive CD8+ T cells from blood, with Jurkat cell RNA spiked in. Described subset: FACS-sorted CD8+CD4-CCR7+CD45RA+ naive T cells. Every receptor here comes from a human donor in good health. Some libraries in this study had Jurkat cell RNA spiked in.

This clonotype has ten or more counts. The CDR3 spells CASSQTSGQETQYF. The CDR3 DNA is TGTGCCAGCAGCCAAACGTCGGGGCAAGAGACCCAGTACTTC. The gene calls are TRBV7-9 and TRBJ2-5; D is perhaps TRBD2 (5 bases). With 5 bases removed from V and 2 bases from J, the gap between germline ends came to 12 bases. The CDR3 has 14 amino acids. Germline V lookup: CDR1 SEHNR, CDR2 FQNEAQ (reference sequence).

This clonotype came up many times. J is TRBJ1-1 and V is TRBV13; TRBD1 is a possible D gene (5 bases). V lost 5 bases and J lost 1, with 14 bases in between. This CDR3 is 15 amino acids long. Germline lookup yields CDR1 PRHDT and CDR2 FYEKMQ (reference sequence). Written as DNA, the CDR3 is TGTGCCAGCAGCCCATTCGCCGGGGCGAACACTGAAGCTTTCTTT. It codes for CASSPFAGANTEAFF.